This TCR beta chain was sequenced for a study of blood T cell repertoires in COVID-19 (TCRdb year 2020). General notes on the study: The collaborator samples originated in the United States, Italy and Spain and spanned the acute and convalescent phases of COVID-19. The prospective study material was composed of cDNA or gDNA derived from T cells, B-cell-depleted T cells, or PBMCs. Subjects who had been exposed to COVID-19, were actively infected with it, or had recovered from it provided the deeply sampled blood TCRbeta repertoires that made up the dataset. A freely available public database, intended as a resource for researchers studying the immune response to SARS-CoV-2, is where the repertoires were released. The samples were drawn from two sources: the first 160 participants of the ongoing ImmuneRACE study, and 1,254 subjects contributed by 6 global collaborators. Sample metadata almost always included a de-identified subject ID, COVID-19 status, age in years and sex. Where available, HLA class I and class II types were taken from metadata supplied by the sample provider and were not determined by assay-based typing. Broad study findings and their caveats: How much clinical and demographic metadata was included differed by source and by participant, and the metadata was provided uncurated.

Measured from the cysteine to the phenylalanine, the CDR3 is 16 residues long. The only DNA kept is the CDR3, 48 bases in frame from the first base. V is reduced by 4 bases and J by 2 bases, leaving a spacing of 17 bases between them. The germline V gene supplies CDR1 SGDLS and CDR2 YYNGEE. The immunoSEQ Assay, a bias-controlled multiplex PCR, was used to amplify TCRbeta CDR3 regions from genomic DNA. Per the authors' processing: Within the assay, amplification of reference gene primers was used to estimate how many nucleated cells each sample contained. To quantify the absolute abundance of each unique TCRbeta CDR3 rearrangement, sequence reads were collapsed and filtered. For each sample, productive Simpson clonality was calculated by taking the square root of Simpson's diversity index across productive rearrangements. Here the immuneACCESS table is served through TCRdb, limited to in-frame sequences with V and J called. Missing clones are a known gap in these copies; in checked studies unresolved V genes cover under half, and the rest lacks a known reason. Clonal size and the V and J genes are those of that table, whereas D and trimming came from the DNA. The sample includes roughly 240,000 clones, with about four fifths observed a single time. The ten top clones hold around 3.3% of the sample.

This clone was counted once. Its antigen has not been determined. Base qualities were left out, and no much larger clone turns up one base away. Participants in the prospective study were aged about 18 to 89 years, lived in over 20 United States geographic areas, and enrolled through a virtual design. Cohort assignment in the prospective study relied on participant-reported clinical history from a screening survey and a study questionnaire. Exposed participants had been in contact, within 2 weeks of entering the study, with a person who had a PCR-confirmed or clinician-diagnosed case of COVID-19. In the prospective study, mobile phlebotomists collected whole blood, serum and a nasopharyngeal or oropharyngeal swab from each participant. Prospective study participants could optionally give additional blood draws and questionnaires over an approximately two-month period. Prospective study blood samples were shipped either frozen or at room temperature before DNA extraction.

This sequence originates from a woman aged 40 to 55 who had been exposed to COVID-19. The sequenced material came from PBMCs or T cells enriched from blood (not recorded which). The sequence is built from TRBV9 and TRBJ2-3; tentative D gene TRBD1, with 6 bases matching. The bases are TGTGCCAGCAGCCCCCCTCACGGGGACAACACAGATACGCAGTATTTT. Translated, this is CASSPPHGDNTDTQYF.